This TCR beta chain is from a study of OX40 agonist ivuxolimab in advanced cancers. Turning to the study itself: Antecedent anti-PD-1, anti-PD-L1 or anti-CTLA-4 therapy was permissible, with roughly 40% having received some. There were three patients with partial responses, one having hepatocellular carcinoma and two cutaneous melanoma.

Method: immunoSEQ multiplex PCR; TCRdb's copy keeps in-frame clones and lacks some. The profile shows 70,000 to 100,000 clones, over 75% of them singletons. A note on this clone: The antigen remains undetermined.

CDR1 and CDR2 from the germline V gene are SGHTA and FQGTGA. V lost 3 bases, J lost 9 bases, and 12 bases lay in between. This CDR3 is 13 amino acids long. Study-wide points: There were also nonresponders showing low normalized T-cell clonal expansion. CD4+ and CD8+ blood T cells expanded clonally by week 6 at 0.1 to 3.0 mg/kg.

The source is an adult with an advanced solid tumor such as melanoma, head and neck, liver or kidney cancer. This specimen was CD4+ or CD8+ T cells sorted from blood, taken in a trial of the OX40 agonist ivuxolimab. The chain carries TRBV7-3 and TRBJ2-1, with D perhaps TRBD1 (6 bases). The CDR3 sequence is CASSFTGPGEQFF. The DNA for the CDR3 is TGTGCCAGCAGCTTTACAGGGCCCGGTGAGCAGTTCTTC.